The clone carrying this TCR beta chain has just a few counts. Its antigen is not identified. These data belong to a study of T cell repertoires in cytomegalovirus infection. Study-wide findings and caveats: Ex vivo responses were dominated by HLA-C-restricted CMV-specific TCR beta clonotypes.

The CDR3 sequence is 14 residues long. V shed 5 bases, J shed 3 bases, and the junction held 7 bases outside the gene matches. Using its own MiXCR run on the reads, TCRdb lists one record per CDR3 protein. The data contain 500,000 or so distinct CDR3 sequences, 16% of them seen just once; the ten biggest clones take up about 24%. Material for sequencing was CD8+ T cells from PBMCs. This chain uses TRBV12-3 or TRBV12-4 with TRBJ2-7; 7 bases line up with TRBD1. The TCR comes from a human donor in good health (CMV status not recorded). Some clones in this sample may be carry-over from other donors' samples. The CDR3 bases are TGTGCCAGCAGTCACGGGACAGCCGACTACGAGCAGTACTTC. Protein sequence: CASSHGTADYEQYF.